The 32 T cell receptor beta chains below were found in one sample sequenced in a study of blood T cell repertoires in COVID-19 (dated by TCRdb to about 2020). The library was obtained by the immunoSEQ multiplex PCR assay. Here the immuneACCESS table is served through TCRdb, limited to in-frame sequences with V and J called. Missing clones are a known gap in these copies; in checked studies unresolved V genes cover under half, and the rest lacks a known reason. This sample holds tens of thousands of clones; about 91% were observed only once. Of the sample, around 10% is held by the ten largest clones. The specimen was peripheral blood. These receptors all come from an older man with active or convalescent COVID-19.

The chain recombines TRBV28 with TRBJ1-2; unclear D gene. Per germline, CDR1 MDHEN and CDR2 SYDVKM. This CDR3 is built from 14 residues. Trimming took off 2 bases at V and 4 bases at J, with 11 bases between the two ends. As DNA, the CDR3 is TGTGCCAGCAGTTTACAGTTCCCCCTCTATGGCTACACCTTC. Its protein is CASSLQFPLYGYTF.

The chain has TRBV4-2 and TRBJ1-2, with 7 nucleotides matching TRBD1. The germline V gene has CDR1 LGHNA and CDR2 YNFKEQ. The V segment lost 2 bases and the J segment 8 bases; nucleotides outside the gene matches: 5. This CDR3 has 13 residues. The CDR3: CASSQTGEGGYTF. In nucleotides, the CDR3 is TGTGCCAGCAGCCAAACAGGGGAAGGCGGCTACACCTTC.

In nucleotides, the CDR3 is TGTGCCAGCAGCGTCGACTACGCCTTAGAGCAGTACTTC. This gives the protein CASSVDYALEQYF. V usage is TRBV11-2 and J usage is TRBJ2-7; TRBD2 is a possible D gene (5 bases). Trimming removed 5 bases from V and 7 bases from J, with 15 bases in between. This CDR3 is built from 13 residues. Germline-derived CDR1 and CDR2 are SGHAT and FQNNGV.

V usage is TRBV2 and J usage is TRBJ1-6; possible D gene TRBD1, 5 bases. Germline CDR1 SNHLY, CDR2 FYNNEI. This CDR3 is 14 amino acids long. V gave up 3 bases and J gave up 4 bases, with 7 bases separating them. The CDR3 DNA follows: TGTGCCAGCAGTGACCAGGGTTATAATTCACCCCTCCACTTT. Protein sequence: CASSDQGYNSPLHF.

The table lists this clone with a count of one. The V gene is TRBV5-4, the J gene TRBJ1-6; 10 bases are shared with TRBD1. After removal of 4 bases from V and 8 bases from J, the junction contained 6 bases not matched to a gene. CDR3 length: 15 amino acids. Germline CDR1 SGHNT, CDR2 YYREEE (reference sequence). CDR3 loop: CASSGRTGGDSPLHF. CDR3 nucleotide sequence: TGTGCCAGCAGCGGGCGGACAGGGGGGGATTCACCCCTCCACTTT.

CDR3 coding DNA: TGTGCCAGCAGCCAAGGCGGAGGGGCCGGGGAGCTGTTTTTT. It yields the protein CASSQGGGAGELFF. The chain combines TRBV4-2 with TRBJ2-2; TRBD2 is a possible D gene (6 bases). This CDR3 is built from 14 residues. The germline V and J ends were trimmed by 1 base and 6 bases, with 9 bases remaining between them. Germline-derived CDR1 and CDR2 are LGHNA and YNFKEQ.

The table lists this clone with a count of one. The chain has TRBV7-2 and TRBJ1-2; 8 bases are a match to TRBD1. CDR3 length equals 16 residues. Trimming cost V 4 bases and J 6 bases; bases outside gene matches: 13. Germline-derived CDR1 and CDR2 are SGHTA and FQGNSA. In nucleotides, the CDR3 is TGTGCCAGCAGCTCACCTGGATCCCTCAGGGGGCATGGCTACACCTTC. Its translation is CASSSPGSLRGHGYTF.

The gene calls are TRBV7-3 and TRBJ2-6; 9 nucleotides match TRBD1. This CDR3 has 19 amino acids. Per germline, CDR1 SGHTA and CDR2 FQGTGA. After removal of 5 bases from V and 0 bases from J, the junction contained 11 bases not matched to a gene. The CDR3 coding sequence is TGTGCCAGCAGCCAGGGACAGGGCGCGTTAAGCTCTGGGGCCAACGTCCTGACTTTC. Amino acids: CASSQGQGALSSGANVLTF.

V is TRBV2 and J is TRBJ2-3; 11 nucleotides line up with TRBD2. Trimming at V came to 8 bases and at J to 3 bases, leaving 4 bases not matched to a gene. CDR3 length: 14 residues. Germline CDR1 SNHLY, CDR2 FYNNEI. This CDR3 is CASQLAGVTDTQYF. In DNA, the CDR3 is TGTGCCAGCCAACTAGCGGGGGTGACAGATACGCAGTATTTT.

This clone was counted a single time. J is TRBJ2-3 and V is TRBV19; no reliable D call. V dropped 3 bases and J dropped 1 base, with 14 bases sitting between them. This CDR3 is 16 amino acids long. Germline CDR1 reads LNHDA; CDR2 reads SQIVND (reference sequence). CDR3 DNA: TGTGCCAGTAGTATCCCTCGCGGTAAGGGCACAGATACGCAGTATTTT. This gives the protein CASSIPRGKGTDTQYF.

This chain joins TRBV5-8 and TRBJ1-4; 7 bases are shared with TRBD1. V gave up 4 bases and J gave up 4 bases; unmatched junction bases: 4. The CDR3 runs to 14 residues. Germline V CDR1 and CDR2: SGHTS, YDEGEE. The CDR3 is CASSPRGFNEKLFF. Here the CDR3 DNA reads TGTGCCAGCAGCCCCAGGGGGTTTAATGAAAAACTGTTTTTT.

A note on this clone: Other DNA sequences of this sample code for an identical CDR3. The chain carries TRBV19 and TRBJ1-2, with a tentative D call TRBD1 (6 bases). Germline CDR1 LNHDA, CDR2 SQIVND (reference sequence). The CDR3 runs 13 residues. Trimming cost V 6 bases and J 2 bases, with 10 bases left between them. CDR3 DNA: TGTGCCAGTAGGGGGACACCGAACTATGGCTACACCTTC. This translates into CASRGTPNYGYTF.

V is TRBV12-3 or TRBV12-4 and J is TRBJ2-1, with 9 nucleotides matching TRBD1. The V segment lost 8 bases and the J segment 4 bases; nucleotides outside the gene matches: 0. This CDR3 has 12 amino acids. DNA for the CDR3: TGTGCCAGCGGGACAGGGTACAATGAGCAGTTCTTC. This encodes CASGTGYNEQFF.

This clone was seen a handful of times. The chain uses TRBV29-1 and TRBJ2-2; the D is unclear. The CDR3 is 12 residues long. With 3 bases removed from V and 1 base from J, the gap between germline ends came to 3 bases. Germline assignment: CDR1 SQVTM and CDR2 ANQGSEA. The DNA of the CDR3 is TGCAGCGTTGACAGGAACACCGGGGAGCTGTTTTTT. Encoded protein: CSVDRNTGELFF.

V and J are TRBV12-3 or TRBV12-4 and TRBJ2-1, with D tentatively TRBD2 (6 bases). This CDR3 is 13 amino acids long. The ends were cut back, 2 bases at V and 8 bases at J, with 10 bases in the middle. CDR3 in DNA: TGTGCCAGCAGTTTACAGGGAGGATATGAGCAGTTCTTC. Amino acid sequence: CASSLQGGYEQFF.

The chain uses TRBV6-5 and TRBJ2-7, with a possible D match to TRBD2 (6 bases). The V gene lost 2 bases and the J gene lost 0 bases, with 8 bases spanning the gap. The CDR3 loop spans 14 amino acids. The V gene's germline CDR1 is MNHEY and CDR2 SVGAGI. The CDR3 protein is CASSYGGNSYEQYF. CDR3 nucleotides: TGTGCCAGCAGTTACGGGGGGAACTCCTACGAGCAGTACTTC.

This chain links TRBV14 with TRBJ1-2; unclear D gene. CDR1 and CDR2 from the germline V gene are SGHDN and FVKESK. V lost 1 base, J lost 1 base, and 13 bases lay in between. This CDR3 region has 16 residues. Here the CDR3 reads CASSQGFLTVNYGYTF. The DNA for the CDR3 is TGTGCCAGCAGCCAAGGATTTCTCACGGTTAACTATGGCTACACCTTC.

The V call is TRBV3-1 (or the pseudogene TRBV3-2), the J call TRBJ1-4; D might be TRBD1 (5 bases). CDR1 and CDR2 (germline): LGHDT, YNNKEL (reference sequence). Trimming took 4 bases from V and 0 from J, leaving 9 bases between them. The CDR3 has 15 residues. In DNA form, the CDR3 reads TGTGCCAGCAGCCTGGGGCCTGCAACTAATGAAAAACTGTTTTTT. It codes for CASSLGPATNEKLFF.

The chain employs TRBV7-6 and TRBJ2-6, with TRBD1 matching over 9 bases. CDR3 length: 14 residues. Germline trimming cut 11 bases from V and 4 bases from J; bases unmatched to any gene: 6. Germline V gene data show CDR1 as SGHVS and CDR2 as FNYEAQ. The CDR3 loop reads CAHRGRAGANVLTF. CDR3 coding DNA: TGTGCCCACAGGGGGCGCGCAGGGGCCAACGTCCTGACTTTC.

The chain joins TRBV3-1 (or the pseudogene TRBV3-2) to TRBJ2-1; TRBD2 aligns across 14 bases. This CDR3 has 16 amino acids. Trimming removed 4 bases from V and 7 bases from J; junction bases left unmatched: 6. Per the germline V gene, CDR1 is LGHDT and CDR2 is YNNKEL (reference sequence). The CDR3 here is CASSPLTSGGENEQFF. Written as DNA, the CDR3 is TGTGCCAGCAGCCCCCTGACTAGCGGGGGGGAGAATGAGCAGTTCTTC.

The chain uses TRBV4-3 and TRBJ1-2, with 7 positions matching TRBD1. V gave up 0 bases and J gave up 5 bases; unmatched junction bases: 3. The CDR3 consists of 14 residues. CDR1 and CDR2 (germline): LGHNA, YSLEER. The CDR3 nucleotides are TGCGCCAGCAGCCAAGATGAGACAGGGTATGGCTACACCTTC. Protein: CASSQDETGYGYTF.

The V gene is TRBV19, the J gene TRBJ1-5; 8 nucleotides agree with TRBD1. This CDR3 has 14 amino acids. The germline V gene has CDR1 LNHDA and CDR2 SQIVND (reference sequence). V was pared by 5 bases and J by 10 bases, with 10 bases of the junction left unmatched. The CDR3 sequence: CASSPGTGFSPQHF. The CDR3 DNA follows: TGTGCCAGTAGTCCCGGGACAGGATTCAGCCCCCAGCATTTT.

This chain links TRBV10-3 with TRBJ1-4, with 8 bases lining up with TRBD1. Germline V gene sequence: CDR1 ENHRY, CDR2 SYGVKD. There are 14 residues in the CDR3. V trimming: 11 bases; J trimming: 3 bases; junction bases outside the gene matches: 8. The chain's CDR3 is CAVRQGKANEKLFF. The DNA for the CDR3 is TGTGCCGTTAGACAGGGGAAGGCTAATGAAAAACTGTTTTTT.

Details on this clone: A read error may account for a junction end that differs from germline. The chain joins TRBV4-2 to TRBJ1-4; 9 positions agree with TRBD1. CDR1 and CDR2 from the germline V gene are LGHNA and YNFKEQ. This CDR3 has 16 residues. CDR3 nucleotide sequence: TGTGCCAGCAGCCAAGAGTTGACAGGGGGTAATAAAAAACTGTTTTTT. It yields the protein CASSQELTGGNKKLFF.

This clone has just one count. The V call is TRBV6-1, the J call TRBJ1-3; D might be TRBD1 (5 bases). V dropped 3 bases and J dropped 2 bases, with 14 bases sitting between them. Per the germline V gene, CDR1 is MNHNS and CDR2 is SASEGT. The CDR3 loop spans 16 amino acids. The CDR3 DNA reads TGTGCCAGCAGTGATGACAGACTCAACCCTGGAAACACCATATATTTT. It codes for CASSDDRLNPGNTIYF.

This rearrangement joins TRBV6-2 or TRBV6-3 to TRBJ1-2; TRBD1 matches at 7 bases. The CDR3 covers 15 residues. Trimming took 2 bases from V and 10 from J; bases not matched to a gene: 13. Per the germline V gene, CDR1 is MNHEY and CDR2 is SVGEGT. CDR3 region: CASSYGTASGSDYTF. The DNA of the CDR3 is TGTGCCAGCAGTTACGGGACAGCCAGCGGGTCTGACTACACCTTC.

The sample holds a few counts of this clone. V and J are TRBV6-5 and TRBJ1-2, with 7 bases that match TRBD1. Germline V gene lookup returns CDR1 MNHEY and CDR2 SVGAGI. The V segment lost 5 bases and the J segment 6 bases; nucleotides outside the gene matches: 12. The CDR3 is made up of 15 amino acids. The CDR3 nucleotides are TGTGCCAGCAGTACCCACGGGGACAGAGACGATGGCTACACCTTC. Translation gives CASSTHGDRDDGYTF.

The chain joins TRBV28 to TRBJ1-4; 10 bases align to TRBD1. CDR3 length: 15 amino acids. J was trimmed by 7 bases and V by 2 bases; bases with no gene match: 4. Germline V gene data show CDR1 as MDHEN and CDR2 as SYDVKM. This CDR3 is CASSLVGTGVEKLFF. As DNA, the CDR3 is TGTGCCAGCAGTTTAGTAGGGACAGGGGTTGAAAAACTGTTTTTT. The entire variable domain, with the rest obtained from reference TRBV28 and TRBJ1-4, is as follows: DVKVTQSSRYLVKRTGEKVFLECVQDMDHENMFWYRQDPGLGLRLIYFSYDVKMKEKGDIPEGYSVSREKKERFSLILESASTNQTSMYLCASSLVGTGVEKLFFGSGTQLSVL.

The chain uses TRBV6-2 or TRBV6-3 and TRBJ1-6; D not certain. CDR1 is MNHEY, CDR2 SVGEGT, per germline. V shed 0 bases and J shed 0 bases, with 18 bases lying between them. There are 20 residues in the CDR3. In DNA form, the CDR3 reads TGTGCCAGCAGTTACTCGATTTTAAGAACACGGAGCTCCTATAATTCACCCCTCCACTTT. This gives the protein CASSYSILRTRSSYNSPLHF.

This clone was counted a single time. V gene TRBV18 combines with J gene TRBJ1-4; 10 positions agree with TRBD1. Per the germline V gene, CDR1 is KGHSH and CDR2 is LQKENI. V gave up 0 bases and J gave up 6 bases; unmatched junction bases: 4. The length of the CDR3 is 16 residues. CDR3 in amino acids: CASSPPGTGVDEKLFF. CDR3 in DNA: TGTGCCAGCTCACCACCTGGGACAGGGGTTGATGAAAAACTGTTTTTT.

The chain has TRBV7-2 and TRBJ1-6, with 7 bases lining up with TRBD1. Germline CDR1 and CDR2: SGHTA and FQGNSA. CDR3 length equals 17 residues. The V gene end was trimmed by 1 base and the J gene end by 6 bases; junction bases not matched to a gene: 9. In nucleotides, the CDR3 is TGTGCCAGCAGCTTAGTACCCGGGGCAGGGGGTAATTCACCCCTCCACTTT. It codes for CASSLVPGAGGNSPLHF.

V is TRBV7-2 and J is TRBJ1-1; TRBD1 agrees at 7 bases. The J segment lost 3 bases and the V segment lost 2 bases, leaving 3 bases of the junction unmatched. Germline assignment: CDR1 SGHTA and CDR2 FQGNSA. CDR3 length equals 14 residues. The DNA of the CDR3 is TGTGCCAGCAGCTTAAGGGGGCGCGACACTGAAGCTTTCTTT. This gives the protein CASSLRGRDTEAFF.